This T cell receptor beta chain was captured by sequencing in a study of identical twins. Study-level points and caveats: Invariant populations such as MAIT and iNKT cells could partly muddle zero-insertion analyses.

This CDR3 has 14 residues. The V gene end was trimmed by 7 bases and the J gene end by 6 bases; junction bases not matched to a gene: 7. From germline, CDR1 is SEHNR and CDR2 FQNEAQ (reference sequence). Addition of a universal primer site occurred through template switching, and cDNA carried unique molecular identifiers. TCRdb redid the calling of the 5' RACE reads with MiXCR, one entry per CDR3 protein. The table records approximately 700,000 distinct CDR3 sequences, over 15% of them present only once. Details on this clonotype: Its target is unknown.

A further study also used this sample, focusing on T cells expressing NK-cell markers. Per that study: Restricting sorting to alpha-beta TCR T cells was achieved in several experiments by an anti-gamma-delta TCR antibody.

The chain uses TRBV7-9 and TRBJ2-1; 9 bases map to TRBD2. The specimen sequenced was PBMCs. The TCR sequence derives from a woman under 30 in good health. In DNA form, the CDR3 reads TGTGCCAGCACCATGGGACTAGCAGGCAATGAGCAGTTCTTC. Its protein product is CASTMGLAGNEQFF.